This T cell receptor (beta chain) stems from a study of CD8 T cells in Susac syndrome. In the study overall: When blood was drawn, the patients with Susac syndrome were therapy-naive, on corticosteroids, or on intravenous immunoglobulin alone.

A remark on this clonotype: Its antigen is unknown.

The authors reverse transcribed roughly 0.5 to 1 ug RNA with random hexamers. Amplification of TCR beta CDR3 was carried out by immunoSEQ multiplex PCR, which covered 54 Vbeta and 13 Jbeta segments. TCRdb re-derived calls from the immunoSEQ multiplex PCR reads in MiXCR, one entry per CDR3 protein. Of 95,000 to 150,000 distinct CDR3 sequences listed, 85% to 95% are singletons. The CDR3 has 13 amino acids. Germline V gives CDR1 SGHTA, CDR2 FQGNSA. Trimming shortened V by 1 base and J by 8 bases, and 11 bases separated the two germline ends. Study results and caveats: Peak Susac CD8+ clonal expansion was seen in TEMRA cells and active patients. There were around 16 Susac-specific public clones in total CD8+ repertoires and five in CD8+ TEMRA repertoires.

The chain couples TRBV7-2 to TRBJ1-2; weak D call: TRBD1 (6 bases). The source of this sequence is a human donor with Susac syndrome. Source material: CD8+ T cells from PBMCs. This chain's CDR3 is CASSLVRTEGYTF. CDR3 DNA sequence: TGTGCCAGCAGCTTAGTAAGGACAGAAGGCTACACCTTC.